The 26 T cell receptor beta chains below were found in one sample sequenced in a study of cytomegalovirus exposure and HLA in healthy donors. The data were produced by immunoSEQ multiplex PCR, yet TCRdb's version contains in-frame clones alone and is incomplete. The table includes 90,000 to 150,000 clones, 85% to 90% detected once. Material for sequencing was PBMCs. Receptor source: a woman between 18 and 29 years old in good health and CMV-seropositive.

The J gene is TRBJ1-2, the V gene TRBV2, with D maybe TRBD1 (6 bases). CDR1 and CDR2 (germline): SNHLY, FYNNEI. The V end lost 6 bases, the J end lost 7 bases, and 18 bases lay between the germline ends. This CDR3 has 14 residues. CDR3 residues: CASRGDRPGGGYTF. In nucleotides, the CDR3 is TGTGCCAGCAGAGGAGACAGGCCTGGAGGTGGCTACACCTTC.

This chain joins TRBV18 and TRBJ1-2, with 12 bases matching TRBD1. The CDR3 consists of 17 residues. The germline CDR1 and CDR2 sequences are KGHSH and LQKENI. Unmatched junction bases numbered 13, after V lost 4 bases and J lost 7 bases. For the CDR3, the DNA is TGTGCCAGCTCACGCCTGGGACAGGGGGCGAACTTCCCTGGCTACACCTTC. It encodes CASSRLGQGANFPGYTF.

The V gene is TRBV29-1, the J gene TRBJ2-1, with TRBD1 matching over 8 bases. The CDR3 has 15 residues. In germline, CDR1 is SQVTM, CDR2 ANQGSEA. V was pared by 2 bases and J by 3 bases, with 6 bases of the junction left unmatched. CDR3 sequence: CSVETDRDNYNEQFF. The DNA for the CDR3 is TGCAGCGTTGAAACGGACAGGGATAACTACAATGAGCAGTTCTTC.

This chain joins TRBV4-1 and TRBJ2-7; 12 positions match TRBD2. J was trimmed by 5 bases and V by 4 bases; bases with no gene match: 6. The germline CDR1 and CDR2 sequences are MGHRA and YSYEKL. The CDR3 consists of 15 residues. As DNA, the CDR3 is TGCGCCAGCAGCCTCTTAGGACTAGCGGGGAACGAGCAGTACTTC. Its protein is CASSLLGLAGNEQYF.

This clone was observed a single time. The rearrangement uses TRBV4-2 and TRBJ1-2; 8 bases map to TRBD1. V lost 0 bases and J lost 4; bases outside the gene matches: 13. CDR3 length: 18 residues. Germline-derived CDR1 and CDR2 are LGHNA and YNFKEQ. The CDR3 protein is CASSQDPSSTGVGYGYTF. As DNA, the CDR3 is TGTGCCAGCAGCCAAGATCCCTCCTCGACAGGGGTGGGCTATGGCTACACCTTC.

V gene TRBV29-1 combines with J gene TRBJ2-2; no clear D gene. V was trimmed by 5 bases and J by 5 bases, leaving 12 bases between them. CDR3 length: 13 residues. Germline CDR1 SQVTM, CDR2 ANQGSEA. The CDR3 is CSVKTPVTGELFF. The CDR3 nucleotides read TGCAGCGTTAAGACACCTGTTACCGGGGAGCTGTTTTTT.

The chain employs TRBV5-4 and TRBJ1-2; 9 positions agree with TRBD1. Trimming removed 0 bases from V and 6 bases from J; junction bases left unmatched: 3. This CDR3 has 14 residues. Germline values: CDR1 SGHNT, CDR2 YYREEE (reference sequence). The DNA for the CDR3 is TGTGCCAGCAGCTTGGACAGGGGGCGGGATGGCTACACCTTC. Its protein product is CASSLDRGRDGYTF.

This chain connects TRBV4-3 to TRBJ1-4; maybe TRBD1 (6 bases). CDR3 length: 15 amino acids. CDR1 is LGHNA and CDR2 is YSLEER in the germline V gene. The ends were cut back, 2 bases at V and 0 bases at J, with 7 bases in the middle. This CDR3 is CASSQRQATNEKLFF. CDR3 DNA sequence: TGCGCCAGCAGCCAAAGACAGGCAACTAATGAAAAACTGTTTTTT.

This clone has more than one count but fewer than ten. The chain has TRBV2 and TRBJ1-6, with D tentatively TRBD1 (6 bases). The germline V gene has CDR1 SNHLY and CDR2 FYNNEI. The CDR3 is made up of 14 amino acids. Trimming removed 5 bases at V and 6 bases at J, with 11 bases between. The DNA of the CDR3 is TGTGCCAGCAGTCAGGACAGATTTAATTCACCCCTCCACTTT. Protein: CASSQDRFNSPLHF.

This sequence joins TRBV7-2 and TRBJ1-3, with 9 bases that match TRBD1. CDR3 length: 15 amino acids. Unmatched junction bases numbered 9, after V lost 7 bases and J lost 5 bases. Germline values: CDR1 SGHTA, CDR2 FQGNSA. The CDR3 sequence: CASNRGQGSRNTIYF. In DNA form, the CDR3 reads TGTGCCAGCAACAGGGGGCAGGGGAGTAGAAACACCATATATTTT.

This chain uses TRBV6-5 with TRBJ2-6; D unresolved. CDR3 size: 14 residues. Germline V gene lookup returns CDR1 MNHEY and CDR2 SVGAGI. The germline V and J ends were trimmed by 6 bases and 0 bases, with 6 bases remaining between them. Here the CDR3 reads CASSESSGANVLTF. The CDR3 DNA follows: TGTGCCAGCAGCGAGAGCTCTGGGGCCAACGTCCTGACTTTC.

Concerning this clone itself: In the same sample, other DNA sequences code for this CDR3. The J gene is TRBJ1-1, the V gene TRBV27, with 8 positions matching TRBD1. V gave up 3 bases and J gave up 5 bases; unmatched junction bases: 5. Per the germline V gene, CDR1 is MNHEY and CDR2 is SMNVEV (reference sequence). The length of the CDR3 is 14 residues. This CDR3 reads CASSLNRGGTEAFF. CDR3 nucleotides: TGTGCCAGCAGTTTGAACAGGGGGGGGACTGAAGCTTTCTTT.

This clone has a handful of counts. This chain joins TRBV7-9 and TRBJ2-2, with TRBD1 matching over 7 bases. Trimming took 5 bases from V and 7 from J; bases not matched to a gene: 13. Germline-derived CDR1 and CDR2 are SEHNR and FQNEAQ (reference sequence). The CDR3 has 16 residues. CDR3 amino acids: CASSHLPRRQGGELFF. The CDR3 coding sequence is TGTGCCAGCAGCCACCTCCCACGGAGACAGGGCGGGGAGCTGTTTTTT.

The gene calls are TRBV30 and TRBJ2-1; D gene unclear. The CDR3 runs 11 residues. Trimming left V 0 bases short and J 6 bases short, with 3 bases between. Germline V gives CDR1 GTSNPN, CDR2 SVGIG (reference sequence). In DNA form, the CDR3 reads TGTGCCTGGAGTGTTATCAATGAGCAGTTCTTC. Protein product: CAWSVINEQFF.

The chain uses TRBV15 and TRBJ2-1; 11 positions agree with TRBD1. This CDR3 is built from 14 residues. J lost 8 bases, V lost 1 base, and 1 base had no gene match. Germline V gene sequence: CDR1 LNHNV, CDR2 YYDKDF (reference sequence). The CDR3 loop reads CATSRGTGGYEQFF. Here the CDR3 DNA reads TGTGCCACCAGCAGAGGGACAGGGGGCTATGAGCAGTTCTTC. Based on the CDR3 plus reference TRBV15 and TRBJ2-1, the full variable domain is DAMVIQNPRYQVTQFGKPVTLSCSQTLNHNVMYWYQQKSSQAPKLLFHYYDKDFNNEADTPDNFQSRRPNTSFCFLDIRSPGLGDTAMYLCATSRGTGGYEQFFGPGTRLTVL.

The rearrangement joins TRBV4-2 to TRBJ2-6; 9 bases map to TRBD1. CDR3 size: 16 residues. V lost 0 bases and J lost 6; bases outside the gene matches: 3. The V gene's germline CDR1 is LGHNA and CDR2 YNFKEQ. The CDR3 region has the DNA TGTGCCAGCAGCCAAGATCGGACAGGGGCGGCCAACGTCCTGACTTTC. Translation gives CASSQDRTGAANVLTF.

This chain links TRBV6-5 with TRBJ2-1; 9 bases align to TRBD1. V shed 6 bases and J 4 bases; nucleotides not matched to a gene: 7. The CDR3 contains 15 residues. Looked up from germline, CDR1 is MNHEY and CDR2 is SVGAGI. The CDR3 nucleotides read TGTGCCAGCAGAACGGACAGGGGAATATACAATGAGCAGTTCTTC. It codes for CASRTDRGIYNEQFF.

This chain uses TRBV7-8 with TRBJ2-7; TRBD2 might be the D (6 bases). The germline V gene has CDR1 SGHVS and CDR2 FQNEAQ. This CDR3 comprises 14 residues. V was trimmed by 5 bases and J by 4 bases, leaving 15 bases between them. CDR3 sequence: CASSRITSTYEQYF. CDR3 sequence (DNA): TGTGCCAGCAGCCGGATAACTAGCACTTACGAGCAGTACTTC.

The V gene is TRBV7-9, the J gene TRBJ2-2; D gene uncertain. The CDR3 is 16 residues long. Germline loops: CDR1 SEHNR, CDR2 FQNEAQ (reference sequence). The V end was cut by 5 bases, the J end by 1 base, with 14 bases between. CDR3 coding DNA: TGTGCCAGCAGCCCCGCTCGTTCGGGGAACACCGGGGAGCTGTTTTTT. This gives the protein CASSPARSGNTGELFF.

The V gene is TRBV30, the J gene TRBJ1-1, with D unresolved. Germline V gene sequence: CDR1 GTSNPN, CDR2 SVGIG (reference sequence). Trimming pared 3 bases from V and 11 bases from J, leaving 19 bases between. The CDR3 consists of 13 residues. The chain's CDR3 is CAWSSGLTSRAFF. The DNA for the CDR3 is TGTGCCTGGAGCTCCGGCTTAACCAGCAGGGCTTTCTTT.

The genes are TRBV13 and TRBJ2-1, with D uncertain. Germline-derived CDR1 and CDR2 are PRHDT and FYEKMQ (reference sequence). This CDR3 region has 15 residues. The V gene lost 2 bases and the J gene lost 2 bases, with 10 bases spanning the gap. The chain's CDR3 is CASSLREVAYNEQFF. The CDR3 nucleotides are TGTGCCAGCAGCTTACGTGAGGTCGCCTACAATGAGCAGTTCTTC.

The CDR3 sequence: CASSPRQGVSYEQYF. The CDR3, as DNA: TGTGCCAGCAGCCCGAGACAGGGGGTCTCCTACGAGCAGTACTTC. The gene calls are TRBV11-2 and TRBJ2-7; 9 positions agree with TRBD1. CDR1 is SGHAT and CDR2 is FQNNGV in the germline V gene. The CDR3 covers 15 residues. V trimming: 5 bases; J trimming: 0 bases; junction bases outside the gene matches: 5.

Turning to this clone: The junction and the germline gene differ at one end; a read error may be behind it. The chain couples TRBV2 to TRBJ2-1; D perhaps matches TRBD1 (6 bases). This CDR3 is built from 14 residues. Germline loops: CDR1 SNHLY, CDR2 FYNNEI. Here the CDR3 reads CASSEPGGYYEQFF. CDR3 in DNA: TGTGCCAGCAGTGAGCCTGGGGGCTACTATGAGCAGTTCTTC.

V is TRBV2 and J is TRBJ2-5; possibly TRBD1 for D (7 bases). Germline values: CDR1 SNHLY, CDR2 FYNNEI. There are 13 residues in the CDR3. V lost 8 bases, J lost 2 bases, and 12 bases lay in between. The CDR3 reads CASGGTEQETQYF. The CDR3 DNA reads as TGTGCCAGCGGGGGGACAGAGCAAGAGACCCAGTACTTC. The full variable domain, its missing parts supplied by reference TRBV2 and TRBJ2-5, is EPEVTQTPSHQVTQMGQEVILRCVPISNHLYFYWYRQILGQKVEFLVSFYNNEISEKSEIFDDQFSVERPDGSNFTLKIRSTKLEDSAMYFCASGGTEQETQYFGPGTRLLVL.

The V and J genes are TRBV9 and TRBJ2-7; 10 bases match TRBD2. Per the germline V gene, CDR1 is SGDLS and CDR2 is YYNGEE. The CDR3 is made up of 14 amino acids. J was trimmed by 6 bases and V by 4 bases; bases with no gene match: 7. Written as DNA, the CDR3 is TGTGCCAGCAGCATTGGGACTAGCGAACGCGAGCAGTACTTC. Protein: CASSIGTSEREQYF.

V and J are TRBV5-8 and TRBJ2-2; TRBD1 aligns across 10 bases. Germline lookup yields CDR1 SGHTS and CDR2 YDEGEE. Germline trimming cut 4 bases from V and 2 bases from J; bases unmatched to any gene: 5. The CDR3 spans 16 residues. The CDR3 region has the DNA TGTGCCAGCAGCCTTGGACAGGGGGGCAACACCGGGGAGCTGTTTTTT. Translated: CASSLGQGGNTGELFF.